The 8 T cell receptor beta chains reported below all come from one sample, sequenced in a study of CD8 T cells in ankylosing spondylitis. TCRdb itself ran the 5' RACE reads through MiXCR, one entry per CDR3 protein. The table has about 42,000 distinct CDR3 sequences, roughly 2.5% seen once; the top ten hold approximately 4.5%. The sequencing input was blood, either unsorted or a sorted T cell fraction (not recorded which). These receptors all come from a male donor with ankylosing spondylitis or in good health (not recorded which).

This clonotype has a count of ten or more. V gene TRBV9 combines with J gene TRBJ2-3; possibly TRBD2 for D (6 bases). Trimming took off 2 bases at V and 1 base at J, with 17 bases between the two ends. Germline V gene data show CDR1 as SGDLS and CDR2 as YYNGEE. CDR3 length: 17 residues. CDR3 bases: TGTGCCAGCAGCGTCGGCCTTAGGGCGGGGCGCACAGATACGCAGTATTTT. It codes for CASSVGLRAGRTDTQYF.

The table lists this clonotype with many counts. This chain uses TRBV9 with TRBJ2-5, with TRBD2 matching over 8 bases. The CDR3 is made up of 14 amino acids. The J segment lost 5 bases and the V segment lost 0 bases, leaving 3 bases of the junction unmatched. Germline CDR1 is SGDLS and CDR2 is YYNGEE. CDR3 DNA sequence: TGTGCCAGCAGCGTAGCGGGAGGGCCGGAGACCCAGTACTTC. It encodes CASSVAGGPETQYF.

This clonotype was recorded many times. This rearrangement joins TRBV9 to TRBJ2-2; D is perhaps TRBD2 (6 bases). The CDR3 is 14 residues long. Germline V CDR1 and CDR2: SGDLS, YYNGEE. V dropped 4 bases and J dropped 5 bases, with 12 bases sitting between them. The CDR3 protein is CASSPRDFTGELFF. As DNA, the CDR3 is TGTGCCAGCAGCCCGCGGGACTTTACCGGGGAGCTGTTTTTT.

This clonotype was observed at least ten times. The genes are TRBV9 and TRBJ1-5; 8 bases agree with TRBD1. The CDR3 spans 14 residues. Per germline, CDR1 SGDLS and CDR2 YYNGEE. The V segment lost 2 bases and the J segment 3 bases; nucleotides outside the gene matches: 1. The CDR3 coding sequence is TGTGCCAGCAGCGTGACAGGGGACAATCAGCCCCAGCATTTT. This codes for CASSVTGDNQPQHF. The full variable domain, rest sourced from reference TRBV9 and TRBJ1-5, is DSGVTQTPKHLITATGQRVTLRCSPRSGDLSVYWYQQSLDQGLQFLIQYYNGEERAKGNILERFSAQQFPDLHSELNLSSLELGDSALYFCASSVTGDNQPQHFGDGTRLSIL.

This clonotype was seen ten or more times. The chain employs TRBV9 and TRBJ2-2; D is uncertain. Germline CDR1 SGDLS, CDR2 YYNGEE. This CDR3 region has 18 residues. V dropped 0 bases and J dropped 2 bases, with 17 bases sitting between them. CDR3 in amino acids: CASSVATSTRANTGELFF. CDR3 in DNA: TGTGCCAGCAGCGTAGCGACGTCAACAAGAGCTAACACCGGGGAGCTGTTTTTT. Using reference TRBV9 and TRBJ2-2 for the parts outside the CDR3, the full variable domain is DSGVTQTPKHLITATGQRVTLRCSPRSGDLSVYWYQQSLDQGLQFLIQYYNGEERAKGNILERFSAQQFPDLHSELNLSSLELGDSALYFCASSVATSTRANTGELFFGEGSRLTVL.

The rearrangement joins TRBV9 to TRBJ2-1; 9 bases are a match to TRBD2. This CDR3 comprises 15 residues. Germline V gene sequence: CDR1 SGDLS, CDR2 YYNGEE. V shed 3 bases and J 7 bases; nucleotides not matched to a gene: 8. In DNA, the CDR3 is TGTGCCAGCAGCGATACCGGGACTAGCAGGAATGAGCAGTTCTTC. Translating gives CASSDTGTSRNEQFF.

This clonotype appeared many times. The chain combines TRBV9 with TRBJ2-3, with D hard to call. Germline assignment: CDR1 SGDLS and CDR2 YYNGEE. The CDR3 has 14 amino acids. V lost 0 bases, J lost 1 base, and 6 bases lay in between. The CDR3 is CASSVGQRTDTQYF. The CDR3 bases are TGTGCCAGCAGCGTAGGGCAGCGCACAGATACGCAGTATTTT.

This clonotype was picked up many times. The chain carries TRBV9 and TRBJ1-1; 8 bases are a match to TRBD1. The CDR3 runs 13 residues. V was pared by 4 bases and J by 6 bases, with 5 bases of the junction left unmatched. Per germline, CDR1 SGDLS and CDR2 YYNGEE. DNA for the CDR3: TGTGCCAGCAGCTCATGGACAGGGTCTGAAGCTTTCTTT. It specifies CASSSWTGSEAFF.